This T cell receptor (beta chain) was documented in a study of blood T cell repertoires in COVID-19. Per the germline V gene, CDR1 is LNHDA and CDR2 is SQIVND (reference sequence). The V end lost 3 bases, the J end lost 4 bases, and 12 bases lay between the germline ends. This CDR3 contains 14 residues. As originally analysed: How many nucleated cells were present was estimated from reference gene primer amplification. Sequencing was performed with immunoSEQ multiplex PCR; in TCRdb, only in-frame clones are kept and a portion is missing. From that table come the V and J calls and clone size; the DNA was used to work out D and trimming. The table lists tens of thousands of clones, about nine tenths of them singletons.

This receptor was obtained from a woman of 80 years or more with acute or convalescent COVID-19. The chain employs TRBV19 and TRBJ1-2; D call uncertain. The sample comprised peripheral blood. This CDR3 reads CASSIDRSGYGYTF. CDR3 sequence (DNA): TGTGCCAGTAGTATTGATAGGAGCGGCTATGGCTACACCTTC.